This is a list of T cell receptor beta chains from one sample in a study of glioma-infiltrating T cells after dendritic cell vaccination. Method: immunoSEQ multiplex PCR; TCRdb's copy keeps in-frame clones and lacks some. Found here are 90,000 to 110,000 clones, around 90% of them singletons; the top ten hold roughly 3%. The input for sequencing was blood, taken after dendritic cell vaccination. All receptors come from a human donor with glioblastoma. Each CDR3 is given with its conserved first and last residue. A D gene is named only where the DNA matches it firmly. Clone sizes are given selectively: once, few, many, or a class where the clone is expanded.

TRBD2,TRBJ2-1,.,TRBV5-4,TGTGCCAGCAGCTCCGGGACTAGCGGGAAGTACAATGAGCAGTTCTTC,CASSSGTSGKYNEQFF
.,TRBJ1-5,.,TRBV2,TGTGCCAGCAGCTTTGGTGGACGGAGGGTTGATTCTCAGCCCCAGCATTTT,CASSFGGRRVDSQPQHF
TRBD2,TRBJ2-3,.,TRBV30,TGTGCCTGGAGTGTAATGGCGGGGGGGCCGGGAGATACGCAGTATTTT,CAWSVMAGGPGDTQYF
TRBD1,TRBJ1-1,.,TRBV7-6,TGTGCCAGCAGCTTAGCCGGGACAGGGGTCGGCGCTGAAGCTTTCTTT,CASSLAGTGVGAEAFF
TRBD2,TRBJ2-7,once,TRBV11-3,TGTGCCAGCAGCCCGCCCCTAGCGGGAGGGTTCGAGCAGTACTTC,CASSPPLAGGFEQYF
TRBD1,TRBJ2-5,.,TRBV5-8,TGTGCCAGCAGCCCGGGACAGGGGCCACAAAACCCAGAGACCCAGTACTTC,CASSPGQGPQNPETQYF
.,TRBJ2-7,.,TRBV5-6,TGTGCCAGCAGCTTGGGGCAGGGGTCCTACGAGCAGTACTTC,CASSLGQGSYEQYF
.,TRBJ2-5,.,TRBV10-3,TGTGCCATCAGTGATTATCAGGGGGAGACCCAGTACTTC,CAISDYQGETQYF
TRBD1,TRBJ1-6,.,TRBV6-1,TGTGCCAGCAGTGAAGCGCAGGGGGTATCCCTCCACTTT,CASSEAQGVSLHF
TRBD1,TRBJ1-3,.,TRBV4-2,TGTGCCAGCAGCCAACCGGGACAGGTCTCTGGAAACACCATATATTTT,CASSQPGQVSGNTIYF
.,TRBJ2-6,.,TRBV11-2,TGTGCCACCAGCTCGTCGGGGGCCAACGTCCTGACTTTC,CATSSSGANVLTF
.,TRBJ2-1,.,TRBV5-1,TGCGCCAGCAGCTTGGGTGCAGGGGGGAACTCCTACAATGAGCAGTTCTTC,CASSLGAGGNSYNEQFF
.,TRBJ2-7,.,TRBV9,TGTGCCAGCAGCGTAGCGCCGAGCTCCTACGAGCAGTACTTC,CASSVAPSSYEQYF
TRBD1,TRBJ1-2,once,TRBV28,TGTGCCAGCAGACAGGGGCCGAACTATGGCTACACCTTC,CASRQGPNYGYTF
TRBD2,TRBJ2-1,.,TRBV28,TGTGCCAGCAGTCCCGGGGGGAGCTCCTACAATGAGCAGTTCTTC,CASSPGGSSYNEQFF
.,TRBJ1-2,.,TRBV19,TGTGCCAGTAGTCCTCGGGACACCTATGGCTACACCTTC,CASSPRDTYGYTF
.,TRBJ1-1,.,TRBV7-8,TGTGCCAGCAGTCCTCACCTCCAGGTCACTGAAGCTTTCTTT,CASSPHLQVTEAFF
.,TRBJ2-5,.,TRBV9,TGTGCCAGCAGCCCCACCTTGGTCGGACTGGAGACCCAGTACTTC,CASSPTLVGLETQYF
.,TRBJ2-7,.,TRBV6-1,TGTGCCAGCACCGCCGGGAAAGACTACGAGCAGTACTTC,CASTAGKDYEQYF
TRBD1,TRBJ1-4,.,TRBV5-6,TGTGCCAGCAGCGCCCGGACAGGGAGTAATGAAAAACTGTTTTTT,CASSARTGSNEKLFF
TRBD1,TRBJ2-7,.,TRBV2,TGTGCCAGCAGCAAGGGAACAGGGGGGTTCGAGCAGTACTTC,CASSKGTGGFEQYF
TRBD1,TRBJ2-7,once,TRBV25-1,TGTGCCAGCAGACAGGGGGCACTCTACGAGCAGTACTTC,CASRQGALYEQYF
.,TRBJ2-1,few,TRBV7-8,TGTGCCAGCAGCTTTCGGGACAATGAGCAGTTCTTC,CASSFRDNEQFF
TRBD1,TRBJ1-3,.,TRBV4-1,TGCGCCAGCAGCCCTTTGAACCCGGCTAGGGGGCGAGGAAACACCATATATTTT,CASSPLNPARGRGNTIYF
.,TRBJ2-2,.,TRBV5-1,TGCGCCAGCAGCTTAACTGGCACCGGGGAGCTGTTTTTT,CASSLTGTGELFF
.,TRBJ1-5,.,TRBV2,TGTGCCAGCAGTGACAGGGGCGGCGGGAGCAATCAGCCCCAGCATTTT,CASSDRGGGSNQPQHF
.,TRBJ1-2,.,TRBV6-1,TGTGCCAGCAGTGAAGGAGAGATCGGCTATGGCTACACCTTC,CASSEGEIGYGYTF